The rows below give T cell receptor beta chains drawn from one sample of a study of shared clonotypes between healthy human individuals. Some clones are missing from TCRdb's copy, which holds only in-frame ones; the method was immunoSEQ multiplex PCR. The data contain about 580,000 clones, roughly 98% of them singletons. The source material was naive CD8+ T cells sorted from blood. These receptors came from a young man in good health. CDR3s leave out the opening cysteine and the closing phenylalanine or tryptophan.

j_call v_call cdr3_aa
TRBJ2-1 TRBV18 ASLKGLGGNEQF
TRBJ2-1 TRBV30 AWSISYGGNEQF
TRBJ1-1 TRBV29-1 SVEDTVARAF
TRBJ2-1 TRBV15 ATSRDLGKQF
TRBJ2-2 TRBV6-1 ASILWEANTGELF
TRBJ2-7 TRBV9 ASSVDLAGGEQY
TRBJ2-2 TRBV27 ASSLPTGELF
TRBJ2-7 TRBV4-1 ASSQEPGIAYEQY
TRBJ1-2 TRBV2 ASSEAQEVSFGYGYT
TRBJ1-2 TRBV6-5 ASSYSGEPHYGYT
TRBJ2-7 TRBV2 ASSEGPRAGVYEQY
TRBJ2-7 TRBV5-1 ASGDIYEQY
TRBJ2-1 TRBV20-1 SARDREKQF
TRBJ1-1 TRBV10-1 ASSGTGQNTEAF
TRBJ1-2 TRBV6-5 ASSYSTGNYGYT
TRBJ2-7 TRBV14 ASSQEPGPDALTYEQY
TRBJ2-1 TRBV19 ASSLTSLPNNEQF
TRBJ2-7 TRBV21-1 ASTPGQPLHYEQY
TRBJ2-7 TRBV7-9 ASSLTSTEQY
TRBJ2-7 TRBV5-1 ASSLKQGPAYEQY
TRBJ2-7 TRBV11-2 ASSRSGGRSEQY
TRBJ2-1 TRBV15 ATSRVGSYNEQF
TRBJ1-5 TRBV7-8 ASSFFLGTVNSNQPQH
TRBJ2-7 TRBV7-9 ASSPQGRPYEQY
TRBJ2-7 TRBV14 ASSEGRIREQY
TRBJ2-1 TRBV7-8 ASSSDSGSLYNEQF
TRBJ2-1 TRBV5-8 ASFPRGSGRGYNEQF
TRBJ1-1 TRBV4-1 ASSQDKAAEAF
TRBJ2-1 TRBV7-6 ASSFAGAREQF
TRBJ2-1 TRBV11-2 ATAGEGPYNEQF
TRBJ2-1 TRBV7-2 ASSLGLAGGPDEQF
TRBJ2-1 TRBV4-1 ASSPDRDLYEQF
TRBJ2-7 TRBV7-9 ASSLTRYEQY
TRBJ1-3 TRBV14 ASSHTGTPIPSGNTIY
TRBJ2-1 TRBV27 ASSWTRSDNEQF
TRBJ2-7 TRBV7-2 ASSPGMVHEQY
TRBJ1-1 TRBV30 AWSVVWGNTEAF
TRBJ2-7 TRBV4-1 ASSQVGSGTYEQY
TRBJ2-5 TRBV11-2 ASSTRGWETQY
TRBJ2-7 TRBV13 ASSLNRDRGISGSTHEQY
TRBJ2-1 TRBV6-6 ASSYTPGQAYNEQF
TRBJ1-1 TRBV7-9 ASSSENTEAF
TRBJ2-2 TRBV5-4 ASSGTAGELF
TRBJ2-2 TRBV27 ASSGLAGATDTGELF
TRBJ2-3 TRBV28 ASGHTDTQY
TRBJ2-1 TRBV10-3 AIQGDRGQNNEQF
TRBJ1-2 TRBV5-4 ASLPGKTYGYT
TRBJ2-3 TRBV7-8 ASSFEGRQLDTQY